Shown below are 12 T cell receptor beta chains from a single sample sequenced in a study of T cells in Graves' hyperthyroidism and ophthalmopathy. RNA transcripts provided the source from which TCR beta CDR3 regions were amplified. First-round RT-PCR targeting the TCR CDR3 was performed with the HTBI primer set. TCRdb analysed the multiplex PCR reads with MiXCR anew, one entry per CDR3 protein. Of hundreds of thousands of distinct CDR3 sequences in the sample, about a sixth were seen once. The sample was blood. These receptors were obtained from a woman aged 60-70 years with Graves' ophthalmopathy.

At least ten counts were recorded for this clonotype. One end of the junction is discordant with germline, which a read error may explain. J is TRBJ2-5 and V is TRBV28; D is uncertain. The CDR3 runs 12 residues. Germline CDR1 is MDHEN and CDR2 is SYDVKM. CDR3 amino acids: CASSSQHEVLDF. The CDR3 DNA reads as TGTGCCAGCAGTTCCCAGCACGAGGTTTTGGACTTC.

This clonotype was seen more than once but under ten times. The V and J genes are TRBV28 and TRBJ2-5; 8 nucleotides line up with TRBD1. CDR3 length equals 17 residues. The ends lost 2 bases at V and 2 bases at J; junction bases unmatched: 10. Germline CDR1 reads MDHEN; CDR2 reads SYDVKM. The CDR3 reads CASSLPVGQGLQETQYF. For the CDR3, the DNA is TGTGCCAGCAGTTTACCCGTCGGACAGGGATTACAAGAGACCCAGTACTTC.

In its sample, this clonotype was seen many times. This chain uses TRBV6-1 with TRBJ1-1; D gene ambiguous. Germline V gene sequence: CDR1 MNHNS, CDR2 SASEGT. The V and J ends lost 8 bases and 3 bases respectively, with 13 bases between them. The CDR3 loop spans 13 amino acids. This CDR3 is CASLRRSDTEAFF. Written as DNA, the CDR3 is TGTGCCAGCCTTCGGAGGTCGGACACTGAAGCTTTCTTT.

This clonotype was seen repeatedly, ten times or more. The V and J genes are TRBV7-2 and TRBJ2-7, with D uncertain. V lost 2 bases and J 1 base, leaving 9 bases between the germline ends. Germline lookup yields CDR1 SGHTA and CDR2 FQGNSA. CDR3 length: 14 residues. The CDR3 coding sequence is TGTGCCAGCAGCTTAAATCGGCAATCCTACGAGCAGTACTTC. Translated: CASSLNRQSYEQYF.

This clonotype was detected many times. V and J are TRBV12-3 or TRBV12-4 and TRBJ2-7; D ambiguous. The CDR3 extends over 12 amino acids. V gave up 6 bases and J gave up 2 bases, with 8 bases separating them. CDR3 loop: CASRAGPYEQYF. The CDR3 nucleotides read TGTGCCAGCAGAGCCGGGCCCTACGAGCAGTACTTC.

This clonotype was observed many times. The rearrangement links TRBV12-3 or TRBV12-4 to TRBJ2-3, with D possibly matching TRBD2 (7 bases). CDR3 size: 15 residues. The V end was cut by 0 bases, the J end by 2 bases, with 9 bases between. CDR3 bases: TGTGCCAGCAGTTTAGCGGGGGGGGCCACAGATACGCAGTATTTT. Protein: CASSLAGGATDTQYF.

There are many counts of this clonotype. At one boundary the junction diverges from the germline segment, which might be a read error. This chain uses TRBV7-2 with TRBJ1-2; D ambiguous. CDR1 and CDR2 (germline): SGHTA, FQGNSA. CDR3 length: 14 amino acids. The CDR3 DNA is TGTGCCAGCAGCTTAGAAGCAACTAATTATGGCTACACCTTC. Protein sequence: CASSLEATNYGYTF. Supplemented by reference TRBV7-2 and TRBJ1-2, the full variable domain reads GAGVSQSPSNKVTEKGKDVELRCDPISGHTALYWYRQSLGQGLEFLIYFQGNSAPDKSGLPSDRFSAERTGGSVSTLTIQRTQQEDSAVYLCASSLEATNYGYTFGSGTRLTVV.

This clonotype was detected many times. The chain uses TRBV20-1 and TRBJ2-1, with 11 bases that match TRBD2. Trimming removed 2 bases from V and 3 bases from J; junction bases left unmatched: 12. This CDR3 spans 18 amino acids. The germline CDR1 and CDR2 sequences are DFQATT and SNEGSKA (reference sequence). CDR3 loop: CSARPGTSGGYGYNEQFF. In nucleotides, the CDR3 is TGCAGTGCTAGACCCGGGACTAGCGGTGGATACGGCTACAATGAGCAGTTCTTC.

In this sample, this clonotype turned up many times. The V and J genes are TRBV7-2 and TRBJ1-3; D gene ambiguous. Germline values: CDR1 SGHTA, CDR2 FQGNSA. The V end was cut by 6 bases, the J end by 0 bases, with 6 bases between. The CDR3 is 13 amino acids. CDR3 residues: CASSDTSGNTIYF. In DNA, the CDR3 is TGTGCCAGCAGTGACACCTCTGGAAACACCATATATTTT.

This clonotype appeared a few times. The V gene is TRBV24-1, the J gene TRBJ2-2; D gene ambiguous. The CDR3 has 13 residues. Trimming cost V 4 bases and J 5 bases, with 7 bases left between them. The germline gives CDR1 KGHDR, CDR2 SFDVKD. CDR3 loop: CATSEDGTGELFF. The CDR3 DNA follows: TGTGCCACCAGTGAGGATGGGACCGGGGAGCTGTTTTTT.

This clonotype was seen many times. This chain connects TRBV6-1 to TRBJ2-3; TRBD1 agrees at 7 bases. From germline, CDR1 is MNHNS and CDR2 SASEGT. Trimming removed 7 bases from V and 6 bases from J; junction bases left unmatched: 13. The CDR3 runs 15 residues. The CDR3 sequence is CASKPTTGVSDTQYF. In DNA form, the CDR3 reads TGTGCCAGCAAGCCCACCACAGGGGTGTCCGATACGCAGTATTTT.

The V call is TRBV30, the J call TRBJ1-2; D is unresolved. Germline V lookup: CDR1 GTSNPN, CDR2 SVGIG (reference sequence). The V gene lost 3 bases and the J gene lost 5 bases, with 13 bases spanning the gap. CDR3 length equals 13 residues. CDR3 coding DNA: TGTGCCTGGAGGTTCAGAGAAGATTATGGCTACACCTTC. Protein: CAWRFREDYGYTF.